This T cell receptor beta chain was identified in a study of blood T cell repertoires in COVID-19. Study information: Italy, Spain and the United States were the sources of the convalescent and acute COVID-19 samples. Nucleic acid was either cDNA or gDNA, and it came from T cells, B-cell-depleted T cells, or PBMCs.

With V trimmed by 5 bases and J by 7 bases, 5 bases remained unmatched. Germline V CDR1 and CDR2: SGHNT, YENEEA. The CDR3 has 15 residues. Source study methods: Quantification of nucleated cells was approximated via reference gene primer amplification. TCRdb's table, derived via immunoSEQ multiplex PCR, lists solely in-frame clones and lacks some. That table furnishes V, J and clone size, whereas the DNA furnished D and trimming. Among 40,000 to 50,000 clones listed, roughly 89% were seen once. This chain uses TRBV11-3 with TRBJ2-1; 13 bases line up with TRBD2. Sequencing was performed on peripheral blood. The sequence was collected from a man in his fifties or sixties with active COVID-19. The CDR3 protein is CASSLGTSGMNEQFF. In nucleotides, the CDR3 is TGTGCCAGCAGCCTTGGGACTAGCGGGATGAATGAGCAGTTCTTC.